Below are 22 T cell receptor beta chains sequenced from a single sample in a study of shared T cell receptors in the human thymus. Method: immunoSEQ multiplex PCR; TCRdb's copy keeps in-frame clones and lacks some. The sample lists 500,000 to 850,000 clones; 87% were seen once. Separately, the same data were catalogued under a study of human thymus T cells.

Material for sequencing was thymocytes. These receptors were obtained from a boy younger than two with a congenital heart defect.

The rearrangement joins TRBV28 to TRBJ1-5; possible D gene TRBD1, 5 bases. Trimming took 3 bases from V and 6 from J, leaving 12 bases between them. The CDR3 is 14 amino acids. CDR1 is MDHEN, CDR2 SYDVKM, per germline. The CDR3 here is CASSFAGEAQPQHF. CDR3 in DNA: TGTGCCAGCAGTTTCGCGGGGGAGGCTCAGCCCCAGCATTTT.

The gene calls are TRBV28 and TRBJ2-7, with a possible D match to TRBD1 (5 bases). This CDR3 region has 15 residues. Germline CDR1 reads MDHEN; CDR2 reads SYDVKM. Trimming stripped 6 bases from V and 9 bases from J, with 24 bases between. Here the CDR3 reads CASRSGHSVLVGQYF. The CDR3 nucleotides read TGTGCCAGCAGGTCTGGACACTCGGTCCTGGTCGGGCAGTACTTC.

The rearrangement links TRBV2 to TRBJ1-1; D unresolved. The V gene's germline CDR1 is SNHLY and CDR2 FYNNEI. The CDR3 runs 16 residues. The germline V and J ends were trimmed by 5 bases and 4 bases, with 20 bases remaining between them. The CDR3 loop reads CASSNPIQVVSTEAFF. The CDR3 DNA reads as TGTGCCAGCAGTAACCCTATTCAGGTTGTCAGCACTGAAGCTTTCTTT.

V usage is TRBV28 and J usage is TRBJ1-6; D might be TRBD1 (6 bases). V lost 3 bases, J lost 0 bases, and 12 bases lay in between. This CDR3 has 17 amino acids. In germline, CDR1 is MDHEN, CDR2 SYDVKM. The CDR3 nucleotides read TGTGCCAGCAGTTTTAGACAGGAGAGCTCCTATAATTCACCCCTCCACTTT. Its protein product is CASSFRQESSYNSPLHF.

J is TRBJ1-4 and V is TRBV7-9, with a tentative D call TRBD1 (5 bases). The ends were cut back, 4 bases at V and 5 bases at J, with 11 bases in the middle. Germline CDR1 reads SEHNR; CDR2 reads FQNEAQ (reference sequence). The length of the CDR3 is 14 residues. CDR3 region: CASSSPGGNEKLFF. Written as DNA, the CDR3 is TGTGCCAGCAGCTCTCCGGGGGGAAATGAAAAACTGTTTTTT.

The sample holds one count of this clone. This chain links TRBV5-4 with TRBJ1-2; no firm D call. From germline, CDR1 is SGHNT and CDR2 YYREEE (reference sequence). With 0 bases removed from V and 8 bases from J, the gap between germline ends came to 17 bases. The CDR3 runs to 15 residues. CDR3 nucleotide sequence: TGTGCCAGCAGCTTGGCCCCGGTTCGAGCGGGGGGCTACACCTTC. Amino acid sequence: CASSLAPVRAGGYTF.

A few counts support this clone. A junction boundary mismatches the germline segment, possibly from a read error. J is TRBJ2-2 and V is TRBV4-3; D gene unclear. The CDR3 totals 15 residues. The V gene's germline CDR1 is LGHNA and CDR2 YSLEER. In DNA form, the CDR3 reads TGCGCCAGCAGCCATTACCATCGTAACACCAGGGAGCTGTTTTTT. Protein: CASSHYHRNTRELFF.

The table lists this clone with a few counts. J is TRBJ2-1 and V is TRBV19; the match to TRBD2 covers 13 bases. The CDR3 has 17 amino acids. The V gene's germline CDR1 is LNHDA and CDR2 SQIVND (reference sequence). J gave up 6 bases and V 5 bases, and 10 bases lay outside the gene matches. CDR3 region: CASSSTAGTSGTNEQFF. DNA for the CDR3: TGTGCCAGTAGTTCAACAGCCGGGACTAGCGGGACCAATGAGCAGTTCTTC.

The J gene is TRBJ2-7, the V gene TRBV14; D may be TRBD2 (7 bases). Germline CDR1 reads SGHDN; CDR2 reads FVKESK. The CDR3 runs to 17 residues. Between the trimmed V and J ends, which lost 0 bases and 5 bases, there was a span of 20 bases. In DNA, the CDR3 is TGTGCCAGCAGCCAAGATGTTGGCGGGGGCGCCAAGAACGAGCAGTACTTC. The encoded protein is CASSQDVGGGAKNEQYF. Combining the CDR3 with reference TRBV14 and TRBJ2-7 gives the whole variable domain EAGVTQFPSHSVIEKGQTVTLRCDPISGHDNLYWYRRVMGKEIKFLLHFVKESKQDESGMPNNRFLAERTGGTYSTLKVQPAELEDSGVYFCASSQDVGGGAKNEQYFGPGTRLTVT.

The CDR3, as DNA: TGCGCCAGCAGCTGGAACGACAGGGAGAGGAACACCGGGGAGCTGTTTTTT. Its protein is CASSWNDRERNTGELFF. The rearrangement joins TRBV5-1 to TRBJ2-2, with 7 nucleotides matching TRBD1. This CDR3 comprises 17 residues. The J segment lost 1 base and the V segment lost 3 bases, leaving 9 bases of the junction unmatched. Germline-derived CDR1 and CDR2 are SGHRS and YFSETQ.

This clone has a single count. The gene calls are TRBV7-8 and TRBJ1-1; 7 bases fit TRBD1. The V segment lost 1 base and the J segment 2 bases; nucleotides outside the gene matches: 7. This CDR3 spans 16 amino acids. Germline assignment: CDR1 SGHVS and CDR2 FQNEAQ. The CDR3 region is CASSLDATGENTEAFF. The CDR3 nucleotides are TGTGCCAGCAGCTTAGATGCTACAGGGGAAAACACTGAAGCTTTCTTT.

In its sample, this clone was seen once. The genes are TRBV4-3 and TRBJ2-1; weak D call: TRBD2 (5 bases). Germline CDR1 reads LGHNA; CDR2 reads YSLEER. The germline V and J ends were trimmed by 2 bases and 10 bases, with 21 bases remaining between them. The CDR3 sequence is 16 residues long. The CDR3 loop reads CASSQSVRILKREQFF. The CDR3 nucleotides read TGCGCCAGCAGCCAAAGTGTGCGGATCCTAAAGCGGGAGCAGTTCTTC.

This sequence joins TRBV5-6 and TRBJ1-5, with D tentatively TRBD1 (5 bases). The CDR3 is made up of 15 amino acids. Trimming shortened V by 0 bases and J by 2 bases, and 9 bases separated the two germline ends. The germline gives CDR1 SGHDT, CDR2 YYEEEE. The CDR3 DNA is TGTGCCAGCAGCTTGGGCACAGGTCGCAATCAGCCCCAGCATTTT. As protein: CASSLGTGRNQPQHF.

Only a few counts were recorded for this clone. V is TRBV6-1 and J is TRBJ2-7, with D hard to call. The length of the CDR3 is 11 residues. The V gene lost 7 bases and the J gene lost 2 bases, with 6 bases spanning the gap. CDR1 MNHNS and CDR2 SASEGT come from the germline V gene. The CDR3 spells CASTSTYEQYF. The DNA of the CDR3 is TGTGCCAGCACGAGCACCTACGAGCAGTACTTC.

The rearrangement joins TRBV5-5 to TRBJ2-7; TRBD1 matches 8 bases. The CDR3 spans 18 residues. After removal of 3 bases from V and 0 bases from J, the junction contained 14 bases not matched to a gene. Per germline, CDR1 SGHKS and CDR2 YYEKEE (reference sequence). The CDR3 here is CASSSLPRRTGSSYEQYF. In DNA, the CDR3 is TGTGCCAGCAGCTCCCTCCCTCGACGGACAGGGTCCTCCTACGAGCAGTACTTC. Full variable domain (missing parts from reference TRBV5-5 and TRBJ2-7): DAGVTQSPTHLIKTRGQQVTLRCSPISGHKSVSWYQQVLGQGPQFIFQYYEKEERGRGNFPDRFSARQFPNYSSELNVNALLLGDSALYLCASSSLPRRTGSSYEQYFGPGTRLTVT.

The chain has TRBV14 and TRBJ2-3; 10 positions match TRBD2. Germline CDR1 SGHDN, CDR2 FVKESK. The CDR3 loop spans 16 amino acids. J lost 9 bases, V lost 0 bases, and 9 bases had no gene match. CDR3 sequence (DNA): TGTGCCAGCAGCCAAGATAGTAGCGGGGGGCACAGAACGCAGTATTTT. It yields the protein CASSQDSSGGHRTQYF.

This clone was seen just once. This sequence joins TRBV28 and TRBJ2-7; TRBD2 agrees at 7 bases. Germline lookup yields CDR1 MDHEN and CDR2 SYDVKM. After removal of 2 bases from V and 7 bases from J, the junction contained 5 bases not matched to a gene. The CDR3 runs 13 residues. This CDR3 reads CASSLGRVQEQYF. CDR3 sequence (DNA): TGTGCCAGCAGTTTAGGGAGGGTACAGGAGCAGTACTTC.

This clone was counted a single time. The chain carries TRBV9 and TRBJ2-3; D uncertain. Germline V CDR1 and CDR2: SGDLS, YYNGEE. Deletions cut 6 bases from V and 0 bases from J, with 20 bases between. This CDR3 spans 17 amino acids. The chain's CDR3 is CASIIPPFLASTDTQYF. CDR3 coding DNA: TGTGCCAGCATTATTCCCCCTTTCTTGGCAAGCACAGATACGCAGTATTTT.

V is TRBV7-2 and J is TRBJ2-7; TRBD1 aligns across 8 bases. This CDR3 has 15 amino acids. The germline V gene has CDR1 SGHTA and CDR2 FQGNSA. The junction had 6 bases not matched to a gene; V was cut back by 5 bases and J by 0 bases. The CDR3 here is CASSLRQGSSYEQYF. The CDR3 DNA is TGTGCCAGCAGCCTCCGACAGGGGAGCTCCTACGAGCAGTACTTC. Full variable domain (remainder filled in from reference TRBV7-2 and TRBJ2-7): GAGVSQSPSNKVTEKGKDVELRCDPISGHTALYWYRQSLGQGLEFLIYFQGNSAPDKSGLPSDRFSAERTGGSVSTLTIQRTQQEDSAVYLCASSLRQGSSYEQYFGPGTRLTVT.

The V and J genes are TRBV21-1 and TRBJ2-5; TRBD1 is taken as the D call from the table, unchecked against the DNA. TRBV21-1 is termed a pseudogene. The CDR3 has 16 amino acids. CDR3 region: CASSFRRDREQETQYF. The CDR3 bases are TGTGCCAGCAGCTTTCGCCGGGACAGGGAACAAGAGACCCAGTACTTC.

The rearrangement uses TRBV7-3 and TRBJ2-5; the match to TRBD2 covers 7 bases. The CDR3 has 16 residues. With 5 bases clipped from V and 4 bases from J, the junction kept 13 bases outside the gene matches. The germline V gene has CDR1 SGHTA and CDR2 FQGTGA. This chain's CDR3 is CASSLLGGGVLETQYF. The DNA for the CDR3 is TGTGCCAGCAGCCTTCTTGGCGGGGGTGTGTTAGAGACCCAGTACTTC.

CDR3 loop: CASSLFRAADTQYF. The CDR3 DNA reads as TGTGCCAGCAGTTTATTCAGGGCTGCAGATACGCAGTATTTT. The rearrangement links TRBV27 to TRBJ2-3; possible D gene TRBD1, 5 bases. The V end lost 1 base, the J end lost 4 bases, and 9 bases lay between the germline ends. Per the germline V gene, CDR1 is MNHEY and CDR2 is SMNVEV (reference sequence). This CDR3 spans 14 amino acids.